The rows below give T cell receptor beta chains drawn from one sample of a study of blood T cell repertoires in COVID-19. TCRdb keeps only in-frame clones here, not all; method: immunoSEQ multiplex PCR. The data hold 150,000 to 200,000 clones, with 90% observed a single time. The sequenced sample was peripheral blood. The receptors here all came from a middle-aged man with acute or convalescent COVID-19. Both conserved end residues are part of each CDR3. A D gene is named only where the DNA matches it firmly. Only part of the rows carry a size: once, few, many, or a class if the clone is expanded.

V gene	CDR3 length	D gene	J gene	clone size	CDR3 protein	CDR3 DNA
TRBV28	14	-	TRBJ1-1	-	CASSLRDTEPKAFF	TGTGCCAGCAGTTTAAGGGACACCGAACCGAAAGCTTTCTTT
TRBV27	13	-	TRBJ1-2	-	CASSFEGNYGYTF	TGTGCCAGCAGTTTCGAGGGTAACTATGGCTACACCTTC
TRBV7-8	12	-	TRBJ1-1	-	CASSFQDSEAFF	TGTGCCAGCAGCTTCCAGGACAGCGAAGCTTTCTTT
TRBV7-9	16	TRBD1	TRBJ2-2	-	CASSNGQGANTGELFF	TGTGCCAGCAGCAACGGACAGGGTGCGAACACCGGGGAGCTGTTTTTT
TRBV11-2	16	-	TRBJ1-6	-	CASSPQGGGGNSPLHF	TGTGCCAGCAGCCCACAAGGGGGAGGGGGTAATTCACCCCTCCACTTT
TRBV30	13	-	TRBJ2-1	-	CAWSVRMQNEQFF	TGTGCCTGGAGTGTCAGGATGCAAAATGAGCAGTTCTTC
TRBV4-1	15	TRBD1	TRBJ1-2	-	CASSQGTGGREGYTF	TGCGCCAGCAGCCAAGGGACAGGGGGAAGAGAGGGCTACACCTTC
TRBV28	18	TRBD2	TRBJ2-7	-	CASSLWSLGLAGAREQYF	TGTGCCAGCAGTTTGTGGTCTCTGGGACTAGCGGGAGCAAGGGAGCAGTACTTC
TRBV7-9	15	TRBD1	TRBJ1-3	-	CASSYIRGEVNTIYF	TGTGCCAGCAGTTATATCAGGGGGGAGGTAAACACCATATATTTT
TRBV6-1	18	-	TRBJ2-2	-	CASSEARIGHSNTGELFF	TGTGCCAGCAGTGAAGCGCGAATTGGACATTCGAACACCGGGGAGCTGTTTTTT
TRBV28	15	TRBD1	TRBJ2-1	-	CASSMDRAFMDEQFF	TGTGCCAGCAGTATGGACAGGGCCTTTATGGATGAGCAGTTCTTC
TRBV4-1	15	-	TRBJ1-3	-	CASSQDPGEGNTIYF	TGCGCCAGCAGCCAAGATCCGGGGGAAGGAAACACCATATATTTT
TRBV11-2	15	-	TRBJ1-1	once	CASSLFGQLNTEAFF	TGTGCCAGCAGCTTATTCGGACAGCTAAACACTGAAGCTTTCTTT
TRBV10-3	16	TRBD1	TRBJ1-5	-	CAISEKGQGMGQPQHF	TGTGCCATCAGTGAGAAAGGACAGGGGATGGGTCAGCCCCAGCATTTT
TRBV5-6	15	TRBD1	TRBJ2-6	once	CASSNTGAGANVLTF	TGTGCCAGCAGTAACACAGGGGCTGGGGCCAACGTCCTGACTTTC
TRBV19	15	-	TRBJ1-5	-	CASSSGTLSNQPQHF	TGTGCCAGTAGTTCCGGGACACTTAGCAATCAGCCCCAGCATTTT
TRBV2	15	TRBD1	TRBJ1-6	-	CASRGGGGASSPLHF	TGTGCCAGCAGGGGTGGAGGGGGCGCGAGTTCACCCCTCCACTTT
TRBV5-1	14	-	TRBJ1-1	-	CASSSTGLGTEAFF	TGCGCCAGCAGCAGCACAGGGTTGGGCACTGAAGCTTTCTTT
TRBV5-1	15	TRBD1	TRBJ1-1	few	CASSRTGGRNTEAFF	TGCGCCAGCAGCCGGACAGGGGGCCGGAACACTGAAGCTTTCTTT
TRBV29-1	15	TRBD1	TRBJ1-3	-	CSMLSTGVSGNTIYF	TGCAGCATGCTATCTACAGGGGTCTCTGGAAACACCATATATTTT
TRBV6-4	15	TRBD1	TRBJ2-1	-	CASSKGTGGPDEQFF	TGTGCCAGCAGTAAGGGGACAGGGGGCCCGGATGAGCAGTTCTTC
TRBV4-1	13	TRBD1	TRBJ1-2	once	CASSFQGDYGYTF	TGCGCCAGCAGCTTCCAGGGGGACTATGGCTACACCTTC
TRBV27	16	TRBD1	TRBJ2-1	-	CASSFLGRGRLDEQFF	TGTGCCAGCAGTTTCCTGGGCAGGGGGCGTTTGGATGAGCAGTTCTTC
TRBV28	15	TRBD1	TRBJ2-1	-	CASSSPPGQGGRQFF	TGTGCCAGCAGTTCCCCTCCGGGACAGGGAGGACGGCAGTTCTTC
TRBV5-1	15	-	TRBJ2-3	-	CASSLGLPASDTQYF	TGCGCCAGCAGCTTAGGACTTCCAGCCTCAGATACGCAGTATTTT
TRBV19	14	-	TRBJ1-5	few	CASSIVAGNQPQHF	TGTGCCAGTAGTATTGTGGCGGGGAATCAGCCCCAGCATTTT
TRBV7-2	16	-	TRBJ2-2	-	CASSLGDRGAVGELFF	TGTGCCAGCAGCTTAGGAGATCGGGGGGCAGTCGGGGAGCTGTTTTTT
TRBV9	14	-	TRBJ2-7	-	CASSVAGASYEQYF	TGTGCCAGCAGCGTCGCGGGCGCCTCCTACGAGCAGTACTTC
TRBV19	14	-	TRBJ1-1	few	CASSRGELNTEAFF	TGTGCCAGTAGTAGGGGAGAACTAAACACTGAAGCTTTCTTT
TRBV18	18	-	TRBJ2-1	-	CASSLLDMGSLTYNEQFF	TGTGCCAGCTCATTACTCGATATGGGGAGCCTGACCTACAATGAGCAGTTCTTC
TRBV7-3	15	TRBD2	TRBJ2-1	once	CASSRTSGRTDEQFF	TGTGCCAGCAGCAGGACTAGCGGGAGGACCGATGAGCAGTTCTTC
TRBV27	14	-	TRBJ2-1	-	CASSFPGLNNEQFF	TGTGCCAGCAGTTTCCCAGGGTTAAACAATGAGCAGTTCTTC
TRBV5-6	14	TRBD1	TRBJ2-7	-	CASSRGTGGDGQYF	TGTGCCAGCAGCCGAGGGACAGGGGGGGATGGGCAGTACTTC
TRBV7-2	15	TRBD1	TRBJ2-1	-	CASSLVIQGGNEQFF	TGTGCCAGCAGCTTAGTTATACAGGGGGGCAATGAGCAGTTCTTC
TRBV6-1	16	TRBD1	TRBJ2-7	-	CASSDPWTGFIDEQYF	TGTGCCAGCAGTGATCCGTGGACAGGGTTTATAGACGAGCAGTACTTC
TRBV18	16	TRBD2	TRBJ2-1	-	CASSPVAGPPGDEQFF	TGTGCCAGCTCACCAGTAGCGGGACCCCCCGGGGATGAGCAGTTCTTC
TRBV27	16	TRBD1	TRBJ1-3	-	CASSLTGGARGNTIYF	TGTGCCAGCAGTTTGACAGGGGGCGCGAGAGGAAACACCATATATTTT
TRBV28	16	TRBD1	TRBJ1-3	-	CASSPRQGLRGNTIYF	TGTGCCAGCAGTCCAAGACAGGGTCTGAGGGGAAACACCATATATTTT
TRBV11-1	15	-	TRBJ2-1	once	CASSLARTMRNEQFF	TGTGCCAGCAGCTTAGCGCGTACTATGAGGAATGAGCAGTTCTTC
TRBV18	14	TRBD2	TRBJ2-5	-	CASSRGLAQETQYF	TGTGCCAGCTCACGAGGACTAGCCCAAGAGACCCAGTACTTC
TRBV27	13	TRBD1	TRBJ2-7	-	CASSLQGAYEQYF	TGTGCCAGCAGTTTACAGGGGGCCTACGAGCAGTACTTC
TRBV19	13	TRBD1	TRBJ1-1	-	CASSIGGQGEAFF	TGTGCCAGTAGTATTGGTGGACAGGGAGAAGCTTTCTTT
TRBV7-9	13	-	TRBJ2-2	once	CASSLLQAGELFF	TGTGCCAGCAGCTTACTCCAGGCCGGGGAGCTGTTTTTT
TRBV3-1/TRBV3-2	16	TRBD2	TRBJ2-1	-	CASSRTGTSGRNEQFF	TGTGCCAGCAGCCGGACCGGGACTAGCGGGAGGAATGAGCAGTTCTTC
TRBV5-6	15	-	TRBJ1-2	once	CASSATAGISYGYTF	TGTGCCAGCAGCGCGACAGCCGGAATCAGCTATGGCTACACCTTC
TRBV5-5	16	TRBD2	TRBJ2-3	-	CASSLVAERGEDTQYF	TGTGCCAGCAGCTTGGTCGCGGAACGGGGGGAGGATACGCAGTATTTT
TRBV24-1	14	-	TRBJ1-5	-	CATSDRRGNQPQHF	TGTGCCACCAGTGATCGACGGGGAAATCAGCCCCAGCATTTT
TRBV24-1	15	-	TRBJ2-5	once	CATSIGTAGQETQYF	TGTGCCACCAGTATAGGAACAGCGGGCCAAGAGACCCAGTACTTC